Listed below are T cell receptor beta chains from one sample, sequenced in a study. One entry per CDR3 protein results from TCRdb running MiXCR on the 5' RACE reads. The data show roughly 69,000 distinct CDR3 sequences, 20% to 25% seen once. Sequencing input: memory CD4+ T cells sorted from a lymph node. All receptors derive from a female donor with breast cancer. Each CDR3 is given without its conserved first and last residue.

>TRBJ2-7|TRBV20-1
SASPLAGYEQY
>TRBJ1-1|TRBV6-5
ASSWGREAF
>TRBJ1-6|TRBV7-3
ASSLKAGNSPLH
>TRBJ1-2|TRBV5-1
ASSLNRETDGYT
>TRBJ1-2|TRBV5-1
ASSLGESGGYT
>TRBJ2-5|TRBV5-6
ASSRVGRGREETQY
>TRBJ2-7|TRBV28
ASSRRLAGYYEQY
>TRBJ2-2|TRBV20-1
SSMVAGTSGNSNTGELF
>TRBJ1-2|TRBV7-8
ASSPSQGVDYGYT
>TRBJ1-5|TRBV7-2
ASSPTVNQPQH